This is a list of T cell receptor beta chains from one sample in a study of cytotoxic CD8 clonotypes in ibrutinib-treated CLL. Assay used: immunoSEQ multiplex PCR; TCRdb lists only in-frame clones, some missing. The sample carries some 200,000 clones, over 60% recorded once. The input for sequencing was PBMCs, taken after 24 months of ibrutinib treatment. Receptors were obtained from a human donor with chronic lymphocytic leukemia. Each CDR3 is given with its conserved first and last residue. A D gene is named only where the DNA matches it firmly. Clone size is shown for a subset of rows, as once, few, many or a class of expanded clone.

CASSLTGGGAYEQYF	TGTGCCAGCAGCTTGACCGGCGGGGGAGCCTACGAGCAGTACTTC	TRBJ2-7	TRBV5-4	.	TRBD2
CSVLPSPMNTIYF	TGCAGCGTTCTCCCCTCGCCTATGAACACCATATATTTT	TRBJ1-3	TRBV29-1	few	.
CASTQNRGDTQYF	TGCGCCAGCACCCAGAATCGGGGAGATACGCAGTATTTT	TRBJ2-3	TRBV4-3	.	.
CASSRGTASTDTQYF	TGTGCCAGCAGCCGAGGGACAGCTAGCACAGATACGCAGTATTTT	TRBJ2-3	TRBV13	.	TRBD1
CASSASSHVNYEQYF	TGTGCCAGCAGCGCCTCATCCCATGTAAACTACGAGCAGTACTTC	TRBJ2-7	TRBV9	once	.
CASRRTSGIQETQYF	TGTGCCAGTAGACGGACTAGCGGGATCCAAGAGACCCAGTACTTC	TRBJ2-5	TRBV19	few	TRBD2
CAWSGIRGETQYF	TGTGCCTGGAGTGGTATAAGGGGAGAGACCCAGTACTTC	TRBJ2-5	TRBV30	.	.
CASSEYSYSNQPQHF	TGTGCCAGCAGTGAATATTCCTATAGCAATCAGCCCCAGCATTTT	TRBJ1-5	TRBV6-1	.	.
CASSLARGGPYGYTF	TGTGCCAGCAGCTTGGCCAGGGGAGGTCCCTATGGCTACACCTTC	TRBJ1-2	TRBV5-4	.	.
CSVGRAAAEQYF	TGCAGCGTTGGGAGGGCGGCAGCCGAGCAGTACTTC	TRBJ2-7	TRBV29-1	.	.
CASSLFGGAYEQYF	TGTGCCAGCAGTTTATTCGGGGGGGCCTACGAGCAGTACTTC	TRBJ2-7	TRBV27	.	TRBD2
CASSFQGDYGYTF	TGCGCCAGCAGCTTCCAGGGTGACTATGGCTACACCTTC	TRBJ1-2	TRBV5-1	.	.
CASSDMFGQLNTEAFF	TGTGCCAGCAGTGATATGTTCGGACAGTTGAACACTGAAGCTTTCTTT	TRBJ1-1	TRBV2	.	.
CASSLGGNTEAFF	TGTGCCAGCAGTCTGGGGGGGAACACTGAAGCTTTCTTT	TRBJ1-1	TRBV27	.	.
CASSDSQGRPGGYTF	TGTGCCAGCAGTGACTCACAGGGTCGACCCGGCGGCTACACCTTC	TRBJ1-2	TRBV9	few	.
CASSSGTSDYEQYF	TGTGCCAGCAGTTCCGGGACTAGCGATTACGAGCAGTACTTC	TRBJ2-7	TRBV28	.	TRBD2
CASSLAAGTETGELFF	TGTGCCAGCAGCTTAGCCGCCGGGACTGAGACCGGGGAGCTGTTTTTT	TRBJ2-2	TRBV11-1	.	.
CASSQGQGAVYGYTF	TGTGCCAGCAGCCAGGGACAGGGGGCGGTCTATGGCTACACCTTC	TRBJ1-2	TRBV11-2	.	TRBD1
CASSPSSLSHEQYF	TGTGCCAGCTCACCAAGCTCTTTGTCCCACGAGCAGTACTTC	TRBJ2-7	TRBV18	.	.
CASSSAGLTTYNEQFF	TGTGCCAGCAGCTCAGCGGGACTTACAACCTACAATGAGCAGTTCTTC	TRBJ2-1	TRBV5-4	few	TRBD2
CASSQYSPGGSRAQYF	TGCGCCAGCAGCCAATACAGTCCAGGGGGGAGTCGGGCCCAGTACTTC	TRBJ2-5	TRBV4-1	few	.
CASGRSSYEQYF	TGCGCCAGCGGCCGGAGTTCCTACGAGCAGTACTTC	TRBJ2-7	TRBV10-1	few	.
CASSQQLAIRTGELFF	TGTGCCAGCAGCCAACAACTAGCCATACGTACCGGGGAGCTGTTTTTT	TRBJ2-2	TRBV4-2	once	.
CASSFGRETEAFF	TGTGCCAGCAGTTTTGGCAGGGAAACTGAAGCTTTCTTT	TRBJ1-1	TRBV28	.	.
CASSPATGATFNQPQHF	TGTGCCAGCAGCCCAGCGACAGGGGCCACGTTTAATCAGCCCCAGCATTTT	TRBJ1-5	TRBV7-8	.	TRBD1
CATSRGAVKETQYF	TGTGCCACCAGCAGAGGTGCAGTTAAAGAGACCCAGTACTTC	TRBJ2-5	TRBV15	.	.
CASSLFRSSGYTF	TGTGCCAGCAGTTTATTCCGGTCCTCCGGCTACACCTTC	TRBJ1-2	TRBV28	.	.
CASSFSGAETQYF	TGTGCCAGCAGTTTTTCGGGTGCAGAGACCCAGTACTTC	TRBJ2-5	TRBV27	few	.
CASRNEYEQYF	TGTGCCAGCAGAAACGAGTACGAGCAGTACTTC	TRBJ2-7	TRBV6-5	few	.
CASSDSPLTFYGYTF	TGTGCCAGCAGTGATTCTCCCCTGACATTCTATGGCTACACCTTC	TRBJ1-2	TRBV2	.	.
CASSLGGLAGQFF	TGTGCCAGCAGCCTGGGAGGGCTAGCTGGGCAGTTCTTC	TRBJ2-1	TRBV7-7	.	TRBD2
CASSPQETQYF	TGTGCCAGCTCACCTCAAGAGACCCAGTACTTC	TRBJ2-5	TRBV18	.	.
CASSELRSSSTDTQYF	TGTGCCAGCAGTGAATTGAGGTCCTCTAGCACAGATACGCAGTATTTT	TRBJ2-3	TRBV6-1	.	.
CASSLAPSGATYNEQFF	TGTGCCAGCAGCTTAGCCCCGAGCGGAGCCACCTACAATGAGCAGTTCTTC	TRBJ2-1	TRBV7-6	.	.
CASSLEGDFTDTQYF	TGCGCCAGCAGCTTGGAGGGAGACTTCACAGATACGCAGTATTTT	TRBJ2-3	TRBV5-1	.	.
CASSMLGSGSDEQFF	TGTGCCAGTAGTATGTTAGGAAGCGGGAGTGATGAGCAGTTCTTC	TRBJ2-1	TRBV19	once	TRBD2
CASGIDSGNTIYF	TGTGCTAGTGGTATAGATTCTGGAAACACCATATATTTT	TRBJ1-3	TRBV12-5	.	.
CASSQGRENSYEQYF	TGTGCCAGCAGCCAGGGGCGGGAAAACTCCTACGAGCAGTACTTC	TRBJ2-7	TRBV7-9	.	.
CASSLAVVNTEAFF	TGTGCCAGCAGCTTGGCAGTGGTGAACACTGAAGCTTTCTTT	TRBJ1-1	TRBV5-4	once	.
CATSRGPSGYYEQYF	TGTGCCACCAGCAGAGGTCCTAGCGGCTACTACGAGCAGTACTTC	TRBJ2-7	TRBV15	few	TRBD2
CASSLNGVYGYTF	TGTGCCAGCAGTTTAAACGGGGTCTATGGCTACACCTTC	TRBJ1-2	TRBV27	few	.
CASSPSEYEQYF	TGTGCCAGCTCACCCAGCGAGTACGAGCAGTACTTC	TRBJ2-7	TRBV18	.	.
CASRLVGLGEQFF	TGTGCCAGCAGACTAGTTGGCCTCGGAGAGCAGTTCTTC	TRBJ2-1	TRBV27	once	.
CASSQAAGVGNIQYF	TGCGCCAGCAGCCAAGCCGCGGGAGTGGGAAACATTCAGTACTTC	TRBJ2-4	TRBV4-1	.	TRBD2
CASSLRDGGYEQYF	TGCGCCAGCAGCTTACGGGACGGCGGTTACGAGCAGTACTTC	TRBJ2-7	TRBV5-1	few	.
CATSRDYSGGQPQHF	TGTGCCACCAGCAGAGATTATTCAGGGGGCCAGCCCCAGCATTTT	TRBJ1-5	TRBV15	.	TRBD1
CASSVDFTEAFF	TGTGCCAGCAGCGTAGACTTCACTGAAGCTTTCTTT	TRBJ1-1	TRBV9	.	.
CASSQPQGYSYEQYF	TGTGCCAGCAGCCAACCACAGGGTTACTCCTACGAGCAGTACTTC	TRBJ2-7	TRBV7-9	.	.
CASSLTPGLANEQYF	TGTGCCAGCAGCCTAACTCCGGGACTAGCTAACGAGCAGTACTTC	TRBJ2-7	TRBV7-3	.	TRBD2
CSANGGLQYF	TGCAGTGCTAATGGCGGGCTCCAGTACTTC	TRBJ2-4	TRBV20-1	.	.
CASSPRPGTGVNQPQHF	TGTGCCAGCAGCCCACGTCCCGGGACAGGGGTCAATCAGCCCCAGCATTTT	TRBJ1-5	TRBV11-2	.	TRBD1
CAWSVRLASNTGELFF	TGTGCCTGGAGTGTCCGACTAGCGTCGAACACCGGGGAGCTGTTTTTT	TRBJ2-2	TRBV30	.	TRBD2
CATSRDRRRTYGYTF	TGTGCCACCAGCAGAGATCGTCGACGGACCTATGGCTACACCTTC	TRBJ1-2	TRBV15	.	.